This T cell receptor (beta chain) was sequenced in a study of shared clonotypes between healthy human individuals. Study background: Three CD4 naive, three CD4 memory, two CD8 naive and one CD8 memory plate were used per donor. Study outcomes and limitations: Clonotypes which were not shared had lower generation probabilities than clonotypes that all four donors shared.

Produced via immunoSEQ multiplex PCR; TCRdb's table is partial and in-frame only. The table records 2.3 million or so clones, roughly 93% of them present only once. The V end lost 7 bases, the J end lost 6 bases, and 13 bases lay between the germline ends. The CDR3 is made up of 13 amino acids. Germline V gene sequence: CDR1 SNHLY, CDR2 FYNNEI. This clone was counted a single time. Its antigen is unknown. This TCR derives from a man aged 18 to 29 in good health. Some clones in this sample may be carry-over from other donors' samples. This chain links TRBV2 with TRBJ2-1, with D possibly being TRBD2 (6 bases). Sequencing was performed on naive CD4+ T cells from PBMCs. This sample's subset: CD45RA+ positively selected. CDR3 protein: CASKTSPSNEQFF. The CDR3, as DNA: TGTGCCAGCAAGACTAGTCCAAGCAATGAGCAGTTCTTC.